Listed below are T cell receptor beta chains from one sample, sequenced in a study of shared clonotypes between healthy human individuals. Sequencing was performed with immunoSEQ multiplex PCR; in TCRdb, only in-frame clones are kept and a portion is missing. The sample holds some 360,000 clones; around 79% are singletons and the top ten take more than 9%. The sequenced sample was memory CD4+ T cells sorted from blood. Receptor source: a man aged 30 to 45 in good health. The CDR3 runs from the conserved cysteine through the conserved F or W. D genes are given only for firm matches. Size tells how often a clone was seen (once, few, many) or the class of an expanded clone, and some rows leave it out.

CDR3	DNA	size	D	V	J
CASRKAGGQYEQYF	TGTGCCAGCAGAAAAGCGGGAGGGCAGTACGAGCAGTACTTC	NA	TRBD2	TRBV5-4	TRBJ2-7
CASSLLGGFDGYTF	TGTGCCAGCAGCCTATTGGGGGGGTTTGATGGCTACACCTTC	once	NA	TRBV6-5	TRBJ1-2
CASSVTLPGELFF	TGTGCCAGCAGTGTTACGTTACCCGGGGAGCTGTTTTTT	NA	NA	TRBV5-4	TRBJ2-2
CASSLLIGGWGHFF	TGTGCCAGCAGTTTATTAATTGGCGGATGGGGCCACTTCTTT	NA	NA	TRBV28	TRBJ1-1
CASRHPSASTDTQYF	TGTGCCAGCAGACACCCATCGGCTAGCACAGATACGCAGTATTTT	NA	NA	TRBV5-5	TRBJ2-3
CASSWTLGLGQGAEPQHF	TGCGCCAGCAGCTGGACCCTCGGATTGGGACAGGGGGCGGAACCCCAGCATTTT	once	TRBD1	TRBV5-1	TRBJ1-5
CASSPTGGTGKNTEAFF	TGTGCCAGCAGCCCGACGGGTGGGACAGGAAAGAACACTGAAGCTTTCTTT	few	TRBD1	TRBV7-3	TRBJ1-1
CASSWTGLNEQFF	TGTGCCAGCAGCTGGACAGGGTTAAATGAGCAGTTCTTC	NA	TRBD1	TRBV5-6	TRBJ2-1
CASSFGQINYGYTF	TGCGCCAGCAGCTTCGGACAGATTAACTATGGCTACACCTTC	NA	NA	TRBV10-2	TRBJ1-2
CASSLDSGNNEQFF	TGTGCCAGCAGCTTGGATAGCGGGAACAATGAGCAGTTCTTC	NA	TRBD2	TRBV5-4	TRBJ2-1
CASSLNSEQYF	TGCGCCAGCAGCTTGAATTCCGAGCAGTACTTC	NA	NA	TRBV5-1	TRBJ2-7
CASSADRGGEQFF	TGTGCCAGCAGCGCCGACAGGGGAGGTGAGCAGTTCTTC	NA	TRBD1	TRBV2	TRBJ2-1
CASSYRGHYNSPLHF	TGTGCCAGCAGTTACAGGGGACATTATAATTCACCCCTCCACTTT	NA	NA	TRBV6-5	TRBJ1-6
CASSPGLGGGTDTQYF	TGTGCCAGCAGCCCAGGTCTGGGGGGTGGCACAGATACGCAGTATTTT	NA	NA	TRBV7-7	TRBJ2-3
CASSLAYDEQYF	TGTGCCAGCAGCTTAGCCTACGACGAGCAGTACTTC	NA	NA	TRBV7-6	TRBJ2-7
CASSGGSGAHRNTGELFF	TGCGCCAGCAGCGGGGGTTCGGGGGCGCATCGGAACACCGGGGAGCTGTTTTTT	NA	NA	TRBV5-1	TRBJ2-2
CAWSTLGQGSTDTQYF	TGTGCCTGGAGTACTTTGGGACAGGGCAGCACAGATACGCAGTATTTT	NA	TRBD1	TRBV30	TRBJ2-3
CSVNQVNTEAFF	TGCAGCGTTAACCAGGTGAACACTGAAGCTTTCTTT	NA	NA	TRBV29-1	TRBJ1-1
CASSPSLFGANVLTF	TGTGCCAGCAGCCCCTCGCTCTTTGGGGCCAACGTCCTGACTTTC	NA	NA	TRBV2	TRBJ2-6
CASSPRTGPSGEQFF	TGTGCCAGCAGCCCGCGGACGGGGCCTAGCGGAGAGCAGTTCTTC	NA	TRBD2	TRBV11-3	TRBJ2-1
CASSPGTGSLSTNEKLFF	TGTGCCAGCAGCCCGGGGACAGGGAGCCTCTCGACTAATGAAAAACTGTTTTTT	NA	TRBD1	TRBV7-9	TRBJ1-4
CASSQGTGDTGELFF	TGCGCCAGCAGCCAAGGGACAGGGGACACCGGGGAGCTGTTTTTT	NA	TRBD1	TRBV4-3	TRBJ2-2
CASSLGRSYNEQFF	TGTGCCAGCAGCTTGGGGAGGTCCTACAATGAGCAGTTCTTC	NA	NA	TRBV5-6	TRBJ2-1